What follows describes a single T cell receptor (beta chain). This specimen belongs to a study of blood T cell repertoires in COVID-19. Study information: Acute and convalescent COVID-19 samples came from the United States, Italy and Spain. In each case, the material was cDNA or gDNA derived from T cells, B-cell-depleted T cells, or PBMCs.

In germline, CDR1 is SGHTA, CDR2 FQGTGA. The CDR3 runs to 17 residues. The V and J ends lost 2 bases and 1 base, in that order; junction bases with no gene match: 9. Authors' methods: Amplified reference gene primers provided the basis for estimating nucleated cell counts. Libraries were prepared by immunoSEQ multiplex PCR; TCRdb keeps only in-frame clonotypes and omits some of them. D and trimming come from the DNA, and the V and J calls and clone size come from that table. Here the sample spans 90,000 or so clones, about 89% being singletons. The chain links TRBV7-3 to TRBJ2-5, with 8 bases fitting TRBD2. The TCR comes from a human donor with active COVID-19. The donor label of this sample is uncertain. Sequencing was performed on peripheral blood. CDR3 amino acids: CASSLVSSGGPQETQYF. CDR3 sequence (DNA): TGTGCCAGCAGCTTAGTATCGAGCGGGGGTCCCCAAGAGACCCAGTACTTC.